This T cell receptor (beta chain) came from a study of early T cells in non-severe SARS-CoV-2 infection. TCRdb re-called the 5' RACE reads with MiXCR, one entry per CDR3 protein. The sample shows tens of thousands of distinct CDR3 sequences, roughly 12% of them seen only once. This clonotype was recorded many times. The sequenced material came from whole blood. The source of this sequence is an adult who was a healthcare worker with PCR-confirmed SARS-CoV-2 infection or an uninfected control (not recorded which).

This CDR3 is CASSDRQGSIFSSYEQYF. The CDR3 nucleotides are TGTGCCAGCAGTGATAGACAGGGGTCAATCTTTAGCTCCTACGAGCAGTACTTC. The chain recombines TRBV6-1 with TRBJ2-7; 8 bases fit TRBD1. The V and J ends lost 3 bases and 0 bases, in that order; junction bases with no gene match: 13. CDR1 is MNHNS, CDR2 SASEGT, per germline. CDR3 length: 18 residues.